Shown below are 19 T cell receptor beta chains from a single sample sequenced in a study of cytomegalovirus exposure and HLA in healthy donors. Primers included in the PCR were 60 Vbeta and 13 Jbeta primers. Here immunoSEQ multiplex PCR was the method, and the copy in TCRdb shows in-frame clones only, minus some. The data contain around 160,000 clones, around 77% of them singletons. The sequencing input was PBMCs. The receptors shown here come from a woman aged 40 to 49 in good health and CMV-seronegative.

The chain recombines TRBV2 with TRBJ2-4; TRBD1 matches at 7 bases. From germline, CDR1 is SNHLY and CDR2 FYNNEI. Trimming cost V 6 bases and J 0 bases; bases outside gene matches: 8. This CDR3 comprises 16 residues. The CDR3 protein is CASRGQEEGAKNIQYF. In DNA form, the CDR3 reads TGTGCCAGCAGAGGACAGGAGGAAGGAGCCAAAAACATTCAGTACTTC.

The rearrangement uses TRBV5-6 and TRBJ1-1; D is perhaps TRBD1 (5 bases). Germline assignment: CDR1 SGHDT and CDR2 YYEEEE. The V and J ends lost 4 bases and 0 bases respectively, with 16 bases between them. This CDR3 is 16 amino acids long. The CDR3 DNA follows: TGTGCCAGCAGCACCCAAGCCCGGGGGGTGAACACTGAAGCTTTCTTT. This gives the protein CASSTQARGVNTEAFF.

The chain joins TRBV7-2 to TRBJ2-3, with D uncertain. With 5 bases removed from V and 5 bases from J, the gap between germline ends came to 8 bases. Per germline, CDR1 SGHTA and CDR2 FQGNSA. The CDR3 totals 12 residues. CDR3 residues: CASSPNRDTQYF. The CDR3 nucleotides are TGTGCCAGCAGCCCTAACCGAGATACGCAGTATTTT.

The V call is TRBV4-2, the J call TRBJ2-1; 11 bases map to TRBD2. From germline, CDR1 is LGHNA and CDR2 YNFKEQ. V trimming: 4 bases; J trimming: 4 bases; junction bases outside the gene matches: 6. The CDR3 runs to 16 residues. CDR3 DNA: TGTGCCAGCAGCCCCTCGGGACTAGCGGCGTACAATGAGCAGTTCTTC. Encoded protein: CASSPSGLAAYNEQFF.

The count of this clone is one. The DNA of the CDR3 is TGTGCCAGCGAGGGGACAGGGCCAAACTATGGCTACACCTTC. This gives the protein CASEGTGPNYGYTF. The chain uses TRBV19 and TRBJ1-2; 9 positions agree with TRBD1. The trim removed 9 bases at V and 2 bases at J, leaving 7 bases unmatched. Germline CDR1 and CDR2: LNHDA and SQIVND (reference sequence). The CDR3 loop spans 14 amino acids.

The chain is built from TRBV25-1 and TRBJ2-2; weak D call: TRBD1 (7 bases). V was cut by 6 bases and J by 4 bases, with 12 bases left in between. The germline V gene has CDR1 MGHDK and CDR2 SYGVNS. This CDR3 has 14 residues. This chain's CDR3 is CASRAEGATGELFF. The CDR3 coding sequence is TGTGCCAGCAGAGCGGAGGGGGCCACCGGGGAGCTGTTTTTT.

The table lists this clone with a few counts. The chain is built from TRBV5-1 and TRBJ2-1, with TRBD2 identical over 9 bases. CDR3 size: 14 residues. Germline values: CDR1 SGHRS, CDR2 YFSETQ. Trimming at V came to 7 bases and at J to 9 bases, leaving 11 bases not matched to a gene. The CDR3 spells CASRFTGLASEQFF. CDR3 coding DNA: TGCGCCAGCCGATTCACGGGACTAGCAAGTGAGCAGTTCTTC.

The chain recombines TRBV7-2 with TRBJ1-1; 7 bases align to TRBD1. V was pared by 4 bases and J by 1 base, with 3 bases of the junction left unmatched. The V gene's germline CDR1 is SGHTA and CDR2 FQGNSA. The CDR3 consists of 14 residues. The CDR3 DNA sequence: TGTGCCAGCAGCTACCGACAGGGGAACACTGAAGCTTTCTTT. Translation gives CASSYRQGNTEAFF.

The chain combines TRBV5-6 with TRBJ2-1; TRBD1 matches 8 bases. The CDR3 length is 16 residues. V lost 4 bases to trimming and J lost 0 bases; unmatched junction nucleotides: 6. Germline values: CDR1 SGHDT, CDR2 YYEEEE. The DNA for the CDR3 is TGTGCCAGCAGCCTTCAGGGGGCCAGCTCCTACAATGAGCAGTTCTTC. Translated: CASSLQGASSYNEQFF.

The J gene is TRBJ1-2, the V gene TRBV7-9; D ambiguous. With 1 base removed from V and 4 bases from J, the gap between germline ends came to 4 bases. In germline, CDR1 is SEHNR, CDR2 FQNEAQ (reference sequence). This CDR3 has 12 amino acids. CDR3 sequence reads: CASSLDSYGYTF. CDR3 DNA sequence: TGTGCCAGCAGCTTAGACAGCTATGGCTACACCTTC.

The chain couples TRBV27 to TRBJ1-2; 8 bases match TRBD1. The germline gives CDR1 MNHEY, CDR2 SMNVEV (reference sequence). The CDR3 loop spans 15 amino acids. J was trimmed by 3 bases and V by 3 bases; bases with no gene match: 6. CDR3 region: CASSFNPTGDYGYTF. The CDR3 nucleotides are TGTGCCAGCAGTTTCAATCCGACAGGGGACTATGGCTACACCTTC.

The V call is TRBV28, the J call TRBJ2-2, with 9 nucleotides matching TRBD1. Trimming took 6 bases from V and 5 from J; bases not matched to a gene: 10. CDR1 and CDR2 (germline): MDHEN, SYDVKM. There are 16 residues in the CDR3. The DNA for the CDR3 is TGTGCCAGCAGCAGGGGGACAGGGTTGGGAACCGGGGAGCTGTTTTTT. Translating gives CASSRGTGLGTGELFF.

V gene TRBV5-5 combines with J gene TRBJ1-4, with D maybe TRBD1 (6 bases). The CDR3 has 13 residues. The V end was cut by 4 bases, the J end by 4 bases, with 8 bases between. CDR1 and CDR2 from the germline V gene are SGHKS and YYEKEE (reference sequence). CDR3 sequence (DNA): TGTGCCAGCAGCGGACAGATTAATGAAAAACTGTTTTTT. Encoded protein: CASSGQINEKLFF.

The chain uses TRBV5-5 and TRBJ2-5; possibly TRBD1 for D (5 bases). The CDR3 covers 14 residues. The V end lost 6 bases, the J end lost 7 bases, and 19 bases lay between the germline ends. The V gene's germline CDR1 is SGHKS and CDR2 YYEKEE (reference sequence). This CDR3 reads CASNPSWGLWTQYF. The CDR3 bases are TGTGCCAGCAACCCGTCGTGGGGCCTGTGGACCCAGTACTTC.

This clone has only one observation. The J gene is TRBJ2-6, the V gene TRBV19; 11 positions agree with TRBD2. The CDR3 extends over 16 amino acids. V shed 4 bases and J 3 bases; nucleotides not matched to a gene: 2. Germline loops: CDR1 LNHDA, CDR2 SQIVND (reference sequence). The CDR3 spells CASSRLAGYGANVLTF. For the CDR3, the DNA is TGTGCCAGTAGTAGACTAGCGGGATATGGGGCCAACGTCCTGACTTTC. Variable domain in full (rest from reference TRBV19 and TRBJ2-6): DGGITQSPKYLFRKEGQNVTLSCEQNLNHDAMYWYRQDPGQGLRLIYYSQIVNDFQKGDIAEGYSVSREKKESFPLTVTSAQKNPTAFYLCASSRLAGYGANVLTFGAGSRLTVL.

This clone was counted a single time. The chain couples TRBV29-1 to TRBJ2-3; D not resolved. Germline V gene data show CDR1 as SQVTM and CDR2 as ANQGSEA. The CDR3 spans 14 residues. Trimming cost V 4 bases and J 0 bases, with 11 bases left between them. CDR3 in DNA: TGCAGCGTTGTTCCCTTCTTTAGCACAGATACGCAGTATTTT. Protein: CSVVPFFSTDTQYF.

V is TRBV14 and J is TRBJ2-7, with TRBD1 as a possible D gene (6 bases). The CDR3 is made up of 13 amino acids. Trimming stripped 4 bases from V and 0 bases from J, with 7 bases between. Germline lookup yields CDR1 SGHDN and CDR2 FVKESK. The CDR3 spells CASSPGHSYEQYF. CDR3 DNA: TGTGCCAGCAGCCCGGGACACTCCTACGAGCAGTACTTC.

The genes are TRBV7-9 and TRBJ1-1, with D possibly matching TRBD1 (5 bases). V dropped 6 bases and J dropped 2 bases, with 19 bases sitting between them. Germline V gene sequence: CDR1 SEHNR, CDR2 FQNEAQ (reference sequence). The CDR3 loop spans 16 amino acids. The CDR3 is CASSHPGGGPNTEAFF. In DNA, the CDR3 is TGTGCCAGCAGTCATCCTGGGGGGGGACCTAACACTGAAGCTTTCTTT.

This sequence joins TRBV7-9 and TRBJ2-4, with D possibly matching TRBD1 (6 bases). This CDR3 has 15 amino acids. Germline CDR1 reads SEHNR; CDR2 reads FQNEAQ (reference sequence). The V gene lost 11 bases and the J gene lost 0 bases, with 17 bases spanning the gap. The CDR3, as DNA: TGTGCCTTGAATCCGGGACAAGTAGCCAAAAACATTCAGTACTTC. It codes for CALNPGQVAKNIQYF.